This passage covers 9 T cell receptor beta chains from one sample sequenced in a study of T cells in localized non-small cell lung cancer. Generated by immunoSEQ multiplex PCR, the TCRdb table keeps only in-frame clones and is missing some. The sample lists about 83,000 clones; 65% to 85% were seen once. The sample was peripheral blood, taken before any cancer treatment. The source is a female donor over 55 with stage I lung adenocarcinoma.

The V call is TRBV10-3, the J call TRBJ1-2; D gene unclear. Germline CDR1 reads ENHRY; CDR2 reads SYGVKD. The CDR3 consists of 12 residues. V lost 7 bases, J lost 8 bases, and 14 bases lay in between. CDR3 sequence: CAITAPGLGYTF. CDR3 in DNA: TGTGCCATCACAGCCCCGGGGTTAGGCTACACCTTC.

V gene TRBV6-5 combines with J gene TRBJ2-7; 7 bases are a match to TRBD1. There are 15 residues in the CDR3. Germline CDR1 reads MNHEY; CDR2 reads SVGAGI. V was clipped by 5 bases and J by 0 bases; unmatched bases: 7. The CDR3 protein is CASSRDSLSSYEQYF. In DNA, the CDR3 is TGTGCCAGCAGTCGGGACAGCTTAAGCTCCTACGAGCAGTACTTC.

The chain uses TRBV28 and TRBJ1-5; 9 bases align to TRBD1. The CDR3 spans 15 residues. Per the germline V gene, CDR1 is MDHEN and CDR2 is SYDVKM. Unmatched junction bases numbered 7, after V lost 5 bases and J lost 5 bases. CDR3 sequence (DNA): TGTGCCAGCAGTCCGGGGACAGGGCGGGATCAGCCCCAGCATTTT. Translating gives CASSPGTGRDQPQHF.

The chain has TRBV29-1 and TRBJ2-1, with TRBD2 identical over 10 bases. The length of the CDR3 is 14 residues. In germline, CDR1 is SQVTM, CDR2 ANQGSEA. V was pared by 3 bases and J by 2 bases, with 1 base of the junction left unmatched. This CDR3 is CSVDTSGTYNEQFF. CDR3 coding DNA: TGCAGCGTTGATACTAGCGGGACCTACAATGAGCAGTTCTTC.

CDR3 region: CASSFDTGGETQYF. The CDR3, as DNA: TGCGCCAGCAGTTTCGATACAGGGGGGGAGACCCAGTACTTC. This chain uses TRBV5-1 with TRBJ2-5, with 8 bases identical to TRBD1. Germline V gene sequence: CDR1 SGHRS, CDR2 YFSETQ. V lost 5 bases, J lost 5 bases, and 8 bases stayed unmatched. This CDR3 spans 14 amino acids.

The chain employs TRBV27 and TRBJ2-7; weak D call: TRBD1 (5 bases). Germline lookup yields CDR1 MNHEY and CDR2 SMNVEV (reference sequence). V lost 3 bases and J lost 5, with 26 bases in between. This CDR3 has 18 residues. CDR3 sequence (DNA): TGTGCCAGCAGTTTGTGGGCGGCTAGAGTAGGGGTCGGCGACGAGCAGTACTTC. This translates into CASSLWAARVGVGDEQYF.

The gene calls are TRBV5-1 and TRBJ1-1, with D unresolved. Germline-derived CDR1 and CDR2 are SGHRS and YFSETQ. There are 15 residues in the CDR3. The V end was cut by 2 bases, the J end by 1 base, with 12 bases between. The CDR3 sequence: CASSLNHISNTEAFF. The CDR3 DNA reads TGCGCCAGCAGCTTAAACCATATTTCGAACACTGAAGCTTTCTTT.

The sample holds a few counts of this clone. V gene TRBV7-9 combines with J gene TRBJ1-2; D remains ambiguous. Germline V gene sequence: CDR1 SEHNR, CDR2 FQNEAQ (reference sequence). The CDR3 sequence is 15 residues long. V shed 1 base and J shed 6 bases, with 15 bases lying between them. The CDR3 region is CASSLELTGLNGYTF. The CDR3 nucleotides are TGTGCCAGCAGCTTAGAGTTGACCGGGCTTAATGGCTACACCTTC.

This clone is a singleton in its sample. This chain links TRBV19 with TRBJ1-5; D is perhaps TRBD1 (6 bases). CDR3 size: 14 residues. Germline CDR1 is LNHDA and CDR2 is SQIVND (reference sequence). Deletions cut 6 bases from V and 3 bases from J, with 12 bases between. Here the CDR3 reads CASRKDRNNQPQHF. The CDR3 coding sequence is TGTGCCAGTAGGAAGGACAGAAACAATCAGCCCCAGCATTTT.